A selection of T cell receptor beta chains follows, all from one sample in a study of blood T cell repertoires in COVID-19. The repertoire was sequenced with immunoSEQ multiplex PCR; TCRdb's copy has only in-frame clones and lacks some. The sample carries around 300,000 clones, 83% recorded once. The sample was peripheral blood. The receptors stem from a woman aged 50 to 60 who had recovered from COVID-19. The conserved cysteine and the conserved F or W are not part of the CDR3 here. Clone size is shown for a subset of rows, as once, few, many or a class of expanded clone.

size: .; V: TRBV18; CDR3: ASSPRPGTDTQY
size: .; V: TRBV4-3; CDR3: ASSPGAGGAGQPQH
size: .; V: TRBV6-6; CDR3: ASSLGTSGPGTQY
size: .; V: TRBV3-1/TRBV3-2; CDR3: ASSQPSKGPEAF
size: .; V: TRBV7-8; CDR3: ASSGRGPEAF
size: .; V: TRBV4-2; CDR3: ASSQEGAEAF
size: .; V: TRBV2; CDR3: ASERGSNQPQH
size: .; V: TRBV27; CDR3: ASTRLAGVGNEQF
size: .; V: TRBV13; CDR3: ASSPGLTHSGELF
size: .; V: TRBV28; CDR3: ASRPTAGSSYGYT
size: .; V: TRBV3-1/TRBV3-2; CDR3: ASRHTGNWVTGELF
size: .; V: TRBV5-4; CDR3: ASSYRSSGSWYEQY
size: .; V: TRBV28; CDR3: ASSSYEYYTGELF
size: .; V: TRBV6-5; CDR3: ASSLRDMEGYT
size: once; V: TRBV4-2; CDR3: ASSQDRGEQF
size: .; V: TRBV6-2/TRBV6-3; CDR3: ASSHLAGVIYEQY
size: .; V: TRBV28; CDR3: ASSPPAGGTNEQF
size: .; V: TRBV6-5; CDR3: ASSPGIGPGYEQY
size: .; V: TRBV4-3; CDR3: ASSLRQGRTDTQY
size: many; V: TRBV4-1; CDR3: ASSQVQGEQY
size: .; V: TRBV9; CDR3: ASSVSGTGVGKNTEAF
size: .; V: TRBV6-2/TRBV6-3; CDR3: ASSYEENYGYT
size: .; V: TRBV10-1; CDR3: ASSVAVSDYGYT
size: once; V: TRBV6-6; CDR3: ASSSRLSTNYGYT